This T cell receptor (beta chain) was sequenced during a study of T cell clonality in common variable immunodeficiency. CDR1 and CDR2 (germline): SGHDT, YYEEEE. The V gene lost 1 base and the J gene lost 0 bases, with 11 bases spanning the gap. The CDR3 is 15 residues long. Using immunoSEQ multiplex PCR, the repertoire was profiled, and TCRdb retains in-frame clones only, with some absent. Sampling found about 60,000 clones, none seen once. Points from the study as a whole: In common variable immunodeficiency, TCR beta chains reportedly carried fewer deletions and N-nucleotide insertions. CVID patient heterogeneity limited repertoire-clinical complication correlations.

Most patients and controls had Caucasian heritage. This clone was found many times. What it recognizes is unknown. Coverage ceases 3 residues before the CDR3 finishes, and the germline J gene fills in the end. The V gene is TRBV5-6, the J gene TRBJ2-7; D may be TRBD2 (5 bases). Sequenced material: peripheral blood mononuclear cells. The clonotype comes from a person aged 18 to 69 in good health. The DNA read from the CDR3 is TGTGCCAGCAGCTTGCCTAGCTTGAGCTCCTACGAG. Its translation is CASSLPSLSSYE. In full, the CDR3 is CASSLPSLSSYEQYF.